This TCR beta chain is drawn from a study of T cells in narcolepsy. The V and J ends lost 7 bases and 5 bases, in that order; junction bases with no gene match: 5. The CDR3 consists of 14 residues. CDR1 and CDR2 (germline): LNHDA, SQIVND (reference sequence). Assay: immunoSEQ multiplex PCR; the TCRdb copy retains only in-frame clones and omits some. Of tens of thousands of clones listed, about nine tenths are singletons. The sequencing input was CD45RA- memory CD4+ T cells from PBMCs. This chain uses TRBV19 with TRBJ1-1; TRBD1 matches 12 bases. The clonotype comes from a human donor with narcolepsy. The CDR3 loop reads CASNGGQGATEAFF. Written as DNA, the CDR3 is TGTGCCAGTAATGGGGGACAGGGGGCGACTGAAGCTTTCTTT.